This T cell receptor beta chain was observed in a study of CD8 T cell repertoires and HIV-1 epitope variants. The method was immunoSEQ multiplex PCR; TCRdb's version includes in-frame clones alone and lacks a portion of them. The sample consists of under 2,000 clones, 70% to 80% of them appearing once. This clone turned up a few times. The antigen is not known. Germline V lookup: CDR1 SGHDT, CDR2 YYEEEE. CDR3 length: 12 amino acids. The germline V and J ends were trimmed by 0 bases and 10 bases, with 10 bases remaining between them. Source material: cultured CD8+ T cells derived from PBMCs. The rearrangement links TRBV5-6 to TRBJ1-1; unclear D gene. This receptor was taken from a male donor with HIV. The CDR3 reads CASSLGGGRAFF. The CDR3 region has the DNA TGTGCCAGCAGCTTGGGTGGAGGTAGAGCTTTCTTT.